This TCR beta chain came from a study of blood T cell repertoires in COVID-19. Background on the study: From T cells, B-cell-depleted T cells, or PBMCs came the material, which was cDNA or gDNA.

In Seattle, patients joined the study during active infection and were tracked longitudinally. V was clipped by 5 bases and J by 5 bases; unmatched bases: 9. Germline loops: CDR1 MNHNY, CDR2 SVGAGI (reference sequence). CDR3 size: 15 residues. Sequencing was performed with immunoSEQ multiplex PCR; in TCRdb, only in-frame clones are kept and a portion is missing. The sample contains about 230,000 clones, about nine tenths of which appear only once. The sample taken for sequencing was peripheral blood. The clonotype originates from a man aged 45-65 years with COVID-19, enrolled during active disease. The J gene is TRBJ2-5, the V gene TRBV6-6; 9 bases align to TRBD1. DNA for the CDR3: TGTGCCAGCAGTAAGGGGGACAGGGTTTTGGAGACCCAGTACTTC. This codes for CASSKGDRVLETQYF.